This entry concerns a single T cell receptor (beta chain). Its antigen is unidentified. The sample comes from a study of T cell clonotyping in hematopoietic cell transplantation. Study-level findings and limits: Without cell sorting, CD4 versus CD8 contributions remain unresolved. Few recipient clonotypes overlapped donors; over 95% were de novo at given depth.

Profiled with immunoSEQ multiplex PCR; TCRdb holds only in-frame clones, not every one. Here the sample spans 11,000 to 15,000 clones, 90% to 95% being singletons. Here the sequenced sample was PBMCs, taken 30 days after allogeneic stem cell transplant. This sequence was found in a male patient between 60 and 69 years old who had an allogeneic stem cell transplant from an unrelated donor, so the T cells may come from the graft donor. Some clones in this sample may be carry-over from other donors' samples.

CDR3 sequence (DNA): TGTGCCAGCAGGGCCGGGGGCAGCTCCTATAATTCACCCCTCCACTTT. This codes for CASRAGGSSYNSPLHF. This chain joins TRBV2 and TRBJ1-6, with a tentative D call TRBD1 (6 bases). The CDR3 length is 16 residues. The V end lost 6 bases, the J end lost 0 bases, and 12 bases lay between the germline ends. Germline V gene sequence: CDR1 SNHLY, CDR2 FYNNEI.